The 8 T cell receptor beta chains reported below all come from one sample, sequenced in a study of cytomegalovirus exposure and HLA in healthy donors. PCR was performed using 60 Vbeta and 13 Jbeta primers. Assay: immunoSEQ multiplex PCR; the TCRdb copy retains only in-frame clones and omits some. The sample consists of approximately 74,000 clones, about 60% of them appearing once. The source material was PBMCs. Source of these receptors: a man aged 30-40 years in good health and CMV-seropositive.

The V and J genes are TRBV29-1 and TRBJ2-2; unclear D gene. The germline V gene has CDR1 SQVTM and CDR2 ANQGSEA. The CDR3 length is 14 residues. Trimming left V 7 bases short and J 0 bases short, with 12 bases between. This CDR3 is CSAASAANTGELFF. In nucleotides, the CDR3 is TGCAGCGCAGCCTCTGCGGCGAACACCGGGGAGCTGTTTTTT.

The J gene is TRBJ1-2, the V gene TRBV7-5. TRBV7-5 counts as a pseudogene. The CDR3 is 13 amino acids. This CDR3 reads CVRSLNPSEGYTF. The CDR3 DNA sequence: TGTGTCAGAAGCTTGAACCCAAGCGAGGGCTACACCTTC.

This clone was counted a single time. This chain connects TRBV27 to TRBJ2-7, with 8 bases identical to TRBD1. CDR1 MNHEY and CDR2 SMNVEV come from the germline V gene (reference sequence). V was pared by 2 bases and J by 7 bases, with 10 bases of the junction left unmatched. CDR3 size: 15 residues. The CDR3 region is CASSLRGRGHFEQYF. The DNA of the CDR3 is TGTGCCAGCAGTTTAAGAGGCAGGGGGCATTTTGAGCAGTACTTC.

The V gene is TRBV7-3, the J gene TRBJ2-3, with 9 bases aligning to TRBD2. V shed 3 bases and J 1 base; nucleotides not matched to a gene: 2. Germline CDR1 reads SGHTA; CDR2 reads FQGTGA. CDR3 length: 15 residues. In DNA, the CDR3 is TGTGCCAGCAGCTTTAGCGGGGGAGGCACAGATACGCAGTATTTT. Translation gives CASSFSGGGTDTQYF.

The chain recombines TRBV6-1 with TRBJ1-6; D gene uncertain. CDR3 size: 11 residues. V lost 2 bases, J lost 15 bases, and 8 bases lay in between. CDR1 and CDR2 (germline): MNHNS, SASEGT. CDR3 protein: CASSEIGRLHF. The CDR3 bases are TGTGCCAGCAGTGAAATCGGTCGCCTCCACTTT.

This clone was detected a few times. The chain joins TRBV28 to TRBJ1-1; D call uncertain. Per germline, CDR1 MDHEN and CDR2 SYDVKM. Trimming shortened V by 5 bases and J by 3 bases, and 16 bases separated the two germline ends. The CDR3 is 15 amino acids. The CDR3 reads CASSKSEGRDTEAFF. DNA of the CDR3: TGTGCCAGCAGTAAGTCTGAGGGAAGGGACACTGAAGCTTTCTTT.

This chain's CDR3 is CASSQDPGDLDTQYF. CDR3 in DNA: TGCGCCAGCAGCCAAGATCCGGGGGATCTAGATACGCAGTATTTT. This rearrangement joins TRBV4-1 to TRBJ2-3; a weak D match, TRBD2 (6 bases). The CDR3 has 15 residues. Germline CDR1 is MGHRA and CDR2 is YSYEKL. V was trimmed by 0 bases and J by 5 bases, leaving 12 bases between them.

Here the CDR3 reads CASRTGSSGNTIYF. The CDR3 nucleotides are TGTGCCAGCAGGACAGGGAGCTCTGGAAACACCATATATTTT. The chain combines TRBV28 with TRBJ1-3, with 7 bases aligning to TRBD1. The length of the CDR3 is 14 residues. V lost 6 bases to trimming and J lost 0 bases; unmatched junction nucleotides: 2. Germline CDR1 is MDHEN and CDR2 is SYDVKM.